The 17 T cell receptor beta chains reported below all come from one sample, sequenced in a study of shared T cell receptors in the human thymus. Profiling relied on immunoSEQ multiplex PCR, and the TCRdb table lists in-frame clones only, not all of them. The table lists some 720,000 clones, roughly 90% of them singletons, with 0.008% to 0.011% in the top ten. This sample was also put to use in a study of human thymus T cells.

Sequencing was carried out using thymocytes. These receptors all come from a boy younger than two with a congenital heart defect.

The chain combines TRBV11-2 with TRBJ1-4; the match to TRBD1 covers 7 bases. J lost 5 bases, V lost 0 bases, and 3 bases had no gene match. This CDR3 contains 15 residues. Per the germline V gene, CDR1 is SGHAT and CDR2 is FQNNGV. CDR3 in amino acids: CASSLELQGNEKLFF. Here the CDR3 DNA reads TGTGCCAGCAGCTTAGAGTTACAGGGGAATGAAAAACTGTTTTTT.

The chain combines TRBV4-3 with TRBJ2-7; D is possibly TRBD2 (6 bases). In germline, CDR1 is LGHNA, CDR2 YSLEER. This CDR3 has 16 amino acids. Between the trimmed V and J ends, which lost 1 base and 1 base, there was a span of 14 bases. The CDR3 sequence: CASSQALLAGSYEQYF. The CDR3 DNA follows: TGCGCCAGCAGCCAAGCCCTTCTGGCGGGGTCCTACGAGCAGTACTTC.

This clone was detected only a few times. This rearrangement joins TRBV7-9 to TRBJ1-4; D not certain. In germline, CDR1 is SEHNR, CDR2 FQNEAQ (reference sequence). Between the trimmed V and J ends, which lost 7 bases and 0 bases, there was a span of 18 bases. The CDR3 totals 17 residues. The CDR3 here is CASNSPNPQATNEKLFF. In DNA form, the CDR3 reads TGTGCCAGCAACAGCCCGAATCCCCAGGCAACTAATGAAAAACTGTTTTTT.

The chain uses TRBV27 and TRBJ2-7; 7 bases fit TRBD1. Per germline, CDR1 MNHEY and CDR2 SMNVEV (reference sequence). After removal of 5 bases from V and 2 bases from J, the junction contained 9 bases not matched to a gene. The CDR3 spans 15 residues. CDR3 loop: CASSPAGTETYEQYF. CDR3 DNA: TGTGCCAGCAGTCCCGCTGGGACAGAGACCTACGAGCAGTACTTC.

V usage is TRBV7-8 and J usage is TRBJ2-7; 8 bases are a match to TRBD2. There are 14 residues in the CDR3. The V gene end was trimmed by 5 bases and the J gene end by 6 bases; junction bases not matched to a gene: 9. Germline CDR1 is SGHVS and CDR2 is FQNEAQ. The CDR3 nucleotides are TGTGCCAGCAGCCTACAGCGGGAGAGAGGCGAGCAGTACTTC. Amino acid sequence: CASSLQRERGEQYF.

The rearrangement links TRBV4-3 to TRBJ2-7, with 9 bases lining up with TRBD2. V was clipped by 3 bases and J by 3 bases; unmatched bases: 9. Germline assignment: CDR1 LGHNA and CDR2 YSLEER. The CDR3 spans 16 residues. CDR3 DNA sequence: TGCGCCAGCAGCCAGGAACGACTAGCGGCTCACTACGAGCAGTACTTC. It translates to CASSQERLAAHYEQYF.

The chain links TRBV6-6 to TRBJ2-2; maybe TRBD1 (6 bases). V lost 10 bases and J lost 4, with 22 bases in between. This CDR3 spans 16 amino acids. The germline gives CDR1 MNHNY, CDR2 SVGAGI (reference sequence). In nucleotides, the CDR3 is TGTGCCAACCTACCTAGGGGGAGATGGTGCACCGGGGAGCTGTTTTTT. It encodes CANLPRGRWCTGELFF.

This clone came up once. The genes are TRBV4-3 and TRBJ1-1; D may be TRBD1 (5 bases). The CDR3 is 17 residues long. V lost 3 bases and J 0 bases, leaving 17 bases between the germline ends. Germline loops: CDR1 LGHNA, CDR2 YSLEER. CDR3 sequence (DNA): TGCGCCAGCAGCCACATTCCTGGAAGGGACTTGAACACTGAAGCTTTCTTT. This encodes CASSHIPGRDLNTEAFF.

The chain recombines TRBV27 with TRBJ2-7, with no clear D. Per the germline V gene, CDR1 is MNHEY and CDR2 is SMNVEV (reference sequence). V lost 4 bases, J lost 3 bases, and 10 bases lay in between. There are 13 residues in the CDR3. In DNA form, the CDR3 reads TGTGCCAGCAGTTACACCCCAGGCTACGAGCAGTACTTC. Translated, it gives CASSYTPGYEQYF.

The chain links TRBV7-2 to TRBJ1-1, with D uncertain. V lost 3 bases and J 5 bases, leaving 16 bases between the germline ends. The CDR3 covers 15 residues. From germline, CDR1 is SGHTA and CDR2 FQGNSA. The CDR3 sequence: CASSLAGPGGTEAFF. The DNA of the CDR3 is TGTGCCAGCAGCTTGGCGGGCCCTGGAGGGACTGAAGCTTTCTTT.

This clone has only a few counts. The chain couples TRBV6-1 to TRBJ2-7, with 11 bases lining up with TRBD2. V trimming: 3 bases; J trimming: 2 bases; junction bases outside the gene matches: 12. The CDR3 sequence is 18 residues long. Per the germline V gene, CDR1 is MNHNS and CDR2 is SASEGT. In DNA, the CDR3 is TGTGCCAGCAGTGATACAGGGGGCTTAGCGGGAGGGCCCTACGAGCAGTACTTC. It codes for CASSDTGGLAGGPYEQYF.

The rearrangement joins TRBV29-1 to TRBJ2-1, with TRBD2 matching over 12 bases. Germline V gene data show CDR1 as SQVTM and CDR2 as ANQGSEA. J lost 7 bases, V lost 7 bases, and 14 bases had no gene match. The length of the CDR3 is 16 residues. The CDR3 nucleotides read TGCAGCGCCGCAGGGCTAGCGGGAGGGCCGTGGAATGAGCAGTTCTTC. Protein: CSAAGLAGGPWNEQFF.

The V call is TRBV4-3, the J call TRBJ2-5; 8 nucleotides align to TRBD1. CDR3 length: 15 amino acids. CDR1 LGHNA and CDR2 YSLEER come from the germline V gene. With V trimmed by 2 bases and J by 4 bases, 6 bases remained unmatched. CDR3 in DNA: TGCGCCAGCAGCCAAAATCAGGGGGCCGGAGAGACCCAGTACTTC. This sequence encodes CASSQNQGAGETQYF.

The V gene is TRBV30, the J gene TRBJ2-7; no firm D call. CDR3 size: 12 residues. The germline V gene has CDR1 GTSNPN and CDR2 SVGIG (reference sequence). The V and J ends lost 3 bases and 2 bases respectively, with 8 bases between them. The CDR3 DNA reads TGTGCCTGGAGCTCCCTTGCCTACGAGCAGTACTTC. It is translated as CAWSSLAYEQYF.

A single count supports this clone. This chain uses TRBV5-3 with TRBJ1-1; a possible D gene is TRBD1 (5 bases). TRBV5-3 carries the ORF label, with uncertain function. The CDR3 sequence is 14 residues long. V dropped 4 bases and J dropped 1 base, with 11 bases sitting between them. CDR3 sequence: CARSLGASNTEAFF. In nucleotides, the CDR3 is TGTGCCAGAAGCCTAGGGGCATCGAACACTGAAGCTTTCTTT.

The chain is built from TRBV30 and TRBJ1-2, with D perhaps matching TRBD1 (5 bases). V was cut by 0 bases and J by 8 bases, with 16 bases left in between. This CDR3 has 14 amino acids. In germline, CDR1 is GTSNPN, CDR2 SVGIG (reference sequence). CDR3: CAWSVRVREGGYTF. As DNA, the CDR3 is TGTGCCTGGAGTGTACGGGTCAGGGAGGGCGGCTACACCTTC.

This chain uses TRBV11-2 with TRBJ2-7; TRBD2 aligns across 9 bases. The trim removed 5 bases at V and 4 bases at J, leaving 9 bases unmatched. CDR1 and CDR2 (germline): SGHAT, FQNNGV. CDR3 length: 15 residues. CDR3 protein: CASSPVLAGRYEQYF. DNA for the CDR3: TGTGCCAGCAGCCCCGTACTAGCGGGCCGGTACGAGCAGTACTTC.